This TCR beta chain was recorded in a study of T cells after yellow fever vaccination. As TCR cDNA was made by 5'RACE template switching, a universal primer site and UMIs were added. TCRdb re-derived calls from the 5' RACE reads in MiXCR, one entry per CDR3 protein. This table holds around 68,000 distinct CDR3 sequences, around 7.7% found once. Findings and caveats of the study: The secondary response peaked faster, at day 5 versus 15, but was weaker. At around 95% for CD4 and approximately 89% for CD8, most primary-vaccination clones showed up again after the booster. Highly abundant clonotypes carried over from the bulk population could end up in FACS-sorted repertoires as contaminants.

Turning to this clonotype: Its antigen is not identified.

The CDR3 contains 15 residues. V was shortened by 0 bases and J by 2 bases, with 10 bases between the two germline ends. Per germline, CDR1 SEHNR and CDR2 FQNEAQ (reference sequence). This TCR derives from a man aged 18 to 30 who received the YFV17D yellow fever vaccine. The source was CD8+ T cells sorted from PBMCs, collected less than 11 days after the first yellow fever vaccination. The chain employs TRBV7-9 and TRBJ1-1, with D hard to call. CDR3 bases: TGTGCCAGCAGCTTAGCGAGTAGGACCAACACTGAAGCTTTCTTT. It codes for CASSLASRTNTEAFF.